A single sample is the source of the 6 T cell receptor beta chains below, sequenced in a study of blood T cell repertoires in COVID-19 (dated by TCRdb to about 2020). The library was produced with the immunoSEQ multiplex PCR assay. Here the immuneACCESS table is served through TCRdb, limited to in-frame sequences with V and J called. Missing clones are a known gap in these copies; in checked studies unresolved V genes cover under half, and the rest lacks a known reason. This sample holds hundreds of thousands of clones; about nine tenths were observed only once. The ten largest clones capture around 6.9% of the sample. The sample taken for sequencing was peripheral blood. These TCRs come from a man in his sixties who had recovered from COVID-19.

The chain couples TRBV27 to TRBJ1-6; D may be TRBD1 (6 bases). The ends were cut back, 6 bases at V and 0 bases at J, with 12 bases in the middle. This CDR3 comprises 16 residues. CDR1 is MNHEY, CDR2 SMNVEV, per germline (reference sequence). The CDR3, as DNA: TGTGCCAGCAGGCCGGGGGGCAGCTCCTATAATTCACCCCTCCACTTT. Amino acid sequence: CASRPGGSSYNSPLHF.

This clone was seen a handful of times. CDR3 DNA sequence: TGTGCCACCTCCCCCGGGGGTAGCAACTACGAGCAGTACTTC. Its translation: CATSPGGSNYEQYF. The V and J genes are TRBV7-9 and TRBJ2-7; D perhaps matches TRBD2 (6 bases). The CDR3 loop spans 14 amino acids. Trimming pared 10 bases from V and 3 bases from J, leaving 19 bases between. Germline loops: CDR1 SEHNR, CDR2 FQNEAQ (reference sequence).

The chain recombines TRBV2 with TRBJ2-7, with TRBD2 as a possible D gene (5 bases). Germline CDR1 reads SNHLY; CDR2 reads FYNNEI. The CDR3 has 14 residues. V was trimmed by 6 bases and J by 5 bases, leaving 17 bases between them. This CDR3 is CASRLSRGPHEQYF. In nucleotides, the CDR3 is TGTGCCAGCAGGTTGAGCAGAGGGCCCCACGAGCAGTACTTC.

The genes are TRBV5-4 and TRBJ2-2; 8 bases agree with TRBD1. Germline CDR1 SGHNT, CDR2 YYREEE (reference sequence). The junction had 5 bases not matched to a gene; V was cut back by 4 bases and J by 0 bases. This CDR3 region has 16 residues. CDR3 amino acids: CASSPWTGTNTGELFF. CDR3 nucleotides: TGTGCCAGCAGCCCCTGGACAGGGACGAACACCGGGGAGCTGTTTTTT.

J is TRBJ1-5 and V is TRBV3-1 (or the pseudogene TRBV3-2), with D uncertain. Trimming left V 0 bases short and J 7 bases short, with 7 bases between. The CDR3 spans 13 residues. Germline V gene sequence: CDR1 LGHDT, CDR2 YNNKEL (reference sequence). Written as DNA, the CDR3 is TGTGCCAGCAGCCAAGAGCCCGGGCAGCCCCAGCATTTT. This encodes CASSQEPGQPQHF.

V is TRBV9 and J is TRBJ2-5; 8 bases are shared with TRBD1. V shed 1 base, J shed 5 bases, and the junction held 4 bases outside the gene matches. This CDR3 spans 14 amino acids. Germline V gives CDR1 SGDLS, CDR2 YYNGEE. The DNA for the CDR3 is TGTGCCAGCAGCGTAACAGACAGGGGCGAGACCCAGTACTTC. This encodes CASSVTDRGETQYF.